This T cell receptor (beta chain) was sequenced for a study of blood T cell repertoires in COVID-19. Study overall: The study drew acute and convalescent COVID-19 samples from the United States, Italy and Spain.

Germline CDR1 reads LGHNA; CDR2 reads YNFKEQ. The CDR3 runs 16 residues. V was trimmed by 9 bases and J by 0 bases, leaving 18 bases between them. Cohort assignment relied on participant-reported clinical history. Generated by immunoSEQ multiplex PCR, the TCRdb table keeps only in-frame clones and is missing some. The top ten clones hold roughly 9% of a sample with 150,000 to 200,000 clones, 88% of them seen once. The genes are TRBV4-2 and TRBJ1-3; possibly TRBD1 for D (6 bases). The TCR sequence derives from a woman between 18 and 30 years old who had recovered from COVID-19. The sequenced sample was PBMCs or T cells enriched from blood (not recorded which). This chain's CDR3 is CASRNTTGFSGNTIYF. DNA for the CDR3: TGTGCCAGTAGGAATACAACAGGGTTCTCTGGAAACACCATATATTTT.